This T cell receptor beta chain was documented in a study of T cell changes during pregnancy in multiple sclerosis. Profiled with immunoSEQ multiplex PCR; TCRdb holds only in-frame clones, not every one. The data show 50,000 to 60,000 clones, around 90% seen once. V was clipped by 5 bases and J by 4 bases; unmatched bases: 7. The germline V gene has CDR1 LNHDA and CDR2 SQIVND (reference sequence). The CDR3 sequence is 15 residues long. The chain joins TRBV19 to TRBJ1-5; the match to TRBD1 covers 8 bases. The sample was CD4+ T cells from peripheral blood mononuclear cells, taken in the first trimester of pregnancy. The sequence derives from a female donor with multiple sclerosis, enrolled in a pregnancy study. This CDR3 is CASSPGGAGNQPQHF. In nucleotides, the CDR3 is TGTGCCAGTAGTCCAGGGGGCGCGGGGAATCAGCCCCAGCATTTT. The entire variable domain, with the rest obtained from reference TRBV19 and TRBJ1-5, is as follows: DGGITQSPKYLFRKEGQNVTLSCEQNLNHDAMYWYRQDPGQGLRLIYYSQIVNDFQKGDIAEGYSVSREKKESFPLTVTSAQKNPTAFYLCASSPGGAGNQPQHFGDGTRLSIL.